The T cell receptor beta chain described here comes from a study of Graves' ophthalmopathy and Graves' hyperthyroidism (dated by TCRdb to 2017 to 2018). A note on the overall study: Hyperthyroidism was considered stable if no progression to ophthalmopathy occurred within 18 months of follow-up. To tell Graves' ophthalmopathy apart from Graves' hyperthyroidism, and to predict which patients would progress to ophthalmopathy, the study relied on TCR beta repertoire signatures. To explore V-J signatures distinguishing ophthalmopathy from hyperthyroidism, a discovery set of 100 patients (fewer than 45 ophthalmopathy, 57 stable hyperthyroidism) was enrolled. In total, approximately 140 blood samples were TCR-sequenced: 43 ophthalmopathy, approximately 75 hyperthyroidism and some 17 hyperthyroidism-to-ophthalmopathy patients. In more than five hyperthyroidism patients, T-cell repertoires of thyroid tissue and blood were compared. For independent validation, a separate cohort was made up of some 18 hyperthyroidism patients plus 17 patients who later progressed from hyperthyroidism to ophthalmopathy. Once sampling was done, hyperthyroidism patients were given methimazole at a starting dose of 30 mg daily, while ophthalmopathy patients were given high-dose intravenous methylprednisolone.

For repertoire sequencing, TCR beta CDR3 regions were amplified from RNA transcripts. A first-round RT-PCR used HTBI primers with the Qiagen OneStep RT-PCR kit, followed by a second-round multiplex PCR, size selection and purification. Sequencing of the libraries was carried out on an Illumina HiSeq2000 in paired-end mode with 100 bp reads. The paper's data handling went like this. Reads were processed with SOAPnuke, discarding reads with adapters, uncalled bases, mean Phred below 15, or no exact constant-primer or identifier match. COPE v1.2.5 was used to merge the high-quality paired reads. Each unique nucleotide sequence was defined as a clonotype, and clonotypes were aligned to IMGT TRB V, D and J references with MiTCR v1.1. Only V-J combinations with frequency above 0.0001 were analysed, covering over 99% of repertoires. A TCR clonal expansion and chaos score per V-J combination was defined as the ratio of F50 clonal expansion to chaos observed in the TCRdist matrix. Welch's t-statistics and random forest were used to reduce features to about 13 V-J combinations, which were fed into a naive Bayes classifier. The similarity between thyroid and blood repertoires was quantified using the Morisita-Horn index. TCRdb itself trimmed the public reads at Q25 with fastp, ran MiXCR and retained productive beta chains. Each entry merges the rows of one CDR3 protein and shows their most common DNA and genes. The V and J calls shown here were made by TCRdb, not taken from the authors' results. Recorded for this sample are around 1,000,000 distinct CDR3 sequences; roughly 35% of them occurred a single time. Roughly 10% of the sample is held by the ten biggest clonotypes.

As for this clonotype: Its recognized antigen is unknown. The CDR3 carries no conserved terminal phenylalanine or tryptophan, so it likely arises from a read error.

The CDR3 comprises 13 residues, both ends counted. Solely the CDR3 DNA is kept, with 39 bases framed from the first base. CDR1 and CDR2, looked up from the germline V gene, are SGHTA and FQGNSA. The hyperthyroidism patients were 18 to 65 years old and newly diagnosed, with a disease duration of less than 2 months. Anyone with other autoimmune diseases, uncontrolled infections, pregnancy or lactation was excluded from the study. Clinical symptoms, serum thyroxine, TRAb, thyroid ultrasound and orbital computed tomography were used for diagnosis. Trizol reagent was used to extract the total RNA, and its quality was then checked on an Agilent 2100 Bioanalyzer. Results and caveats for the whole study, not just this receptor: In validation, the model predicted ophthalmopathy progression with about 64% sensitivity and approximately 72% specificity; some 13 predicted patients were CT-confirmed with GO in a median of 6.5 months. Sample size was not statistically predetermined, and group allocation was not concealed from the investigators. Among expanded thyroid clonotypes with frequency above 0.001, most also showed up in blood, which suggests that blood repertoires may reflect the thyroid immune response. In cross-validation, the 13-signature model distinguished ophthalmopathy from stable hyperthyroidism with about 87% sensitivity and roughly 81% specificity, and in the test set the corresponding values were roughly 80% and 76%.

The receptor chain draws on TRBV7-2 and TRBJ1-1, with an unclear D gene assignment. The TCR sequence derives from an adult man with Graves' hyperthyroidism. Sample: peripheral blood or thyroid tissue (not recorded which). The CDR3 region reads CASSLLGVTEAFL. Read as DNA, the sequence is TGCGCCAGCAGCTTACTGGGCGTCACTGAAGCTTTCCTT.